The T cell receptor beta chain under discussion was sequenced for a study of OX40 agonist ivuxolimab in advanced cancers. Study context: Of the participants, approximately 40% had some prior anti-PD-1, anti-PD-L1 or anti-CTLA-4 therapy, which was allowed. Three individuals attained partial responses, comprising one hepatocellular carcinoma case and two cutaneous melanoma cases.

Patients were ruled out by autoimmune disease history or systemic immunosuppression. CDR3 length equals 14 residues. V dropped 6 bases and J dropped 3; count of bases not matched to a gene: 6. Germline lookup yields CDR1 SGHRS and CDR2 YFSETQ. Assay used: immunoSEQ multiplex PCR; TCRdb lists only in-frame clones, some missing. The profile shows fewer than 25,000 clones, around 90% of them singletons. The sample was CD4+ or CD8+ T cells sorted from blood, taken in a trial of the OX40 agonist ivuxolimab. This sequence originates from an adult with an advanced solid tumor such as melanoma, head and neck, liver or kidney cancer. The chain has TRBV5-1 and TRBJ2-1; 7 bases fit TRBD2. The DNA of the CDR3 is TGCGCCAGCATACCGGGACTAAACTACAATGAGCAGTTCTTC. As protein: CASIPGLNYNEQFF.